The clone carrying this TCR beta chain came up a few times. The antigen is not known. V lost 3 bases and J lost 8; bases outside the gene matches: 4. The CDR3 spans 14 residues. Germline V gives CDR1 MNHEY, CDR2 SMNVEV (reference sequence). This sample stems from a study of CD4 T cells in relation to SARS-CoV-2 and coronaviruses. The overall study: Shared crossreactive spike epitopes were mapped to their HLA restriction.

The unexposed donors gave CD4+ T cells in about 2011-2018, prior to COVID-19. The cells were cultured for around ten days before CD4+ T cells were isolated. The assay was immunoSEQ multiplex PCR, and TCRdb's table has in-frame clones only and misses some. The sample holds about 22,000 clones, 70% to 85% seen once. The sequencing input was CD4+ T cells from PBMCs, cultured in vitro. The rearrangement links TRBV27 to TRBJ1-2; 12 bases fit TRBD1. The TCR comes from a human donor in good health. The CDR3 reads CASSFRDRGLGYTF. CDR3 DNA: TGTGCCAGCAGTTTCCGGGACAGGGGGCTCGGCTACACCTTC.